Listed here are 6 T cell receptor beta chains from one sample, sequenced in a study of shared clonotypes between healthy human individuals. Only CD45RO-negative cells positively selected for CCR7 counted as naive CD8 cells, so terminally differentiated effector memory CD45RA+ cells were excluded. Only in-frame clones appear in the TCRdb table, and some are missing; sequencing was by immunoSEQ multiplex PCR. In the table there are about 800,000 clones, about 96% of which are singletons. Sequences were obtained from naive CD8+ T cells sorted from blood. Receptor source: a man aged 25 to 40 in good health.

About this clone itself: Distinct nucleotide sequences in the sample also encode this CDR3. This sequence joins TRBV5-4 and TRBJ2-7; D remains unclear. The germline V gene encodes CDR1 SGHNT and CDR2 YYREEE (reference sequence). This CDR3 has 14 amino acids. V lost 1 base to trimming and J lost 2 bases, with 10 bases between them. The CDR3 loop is CASSLRGRTYEQYF. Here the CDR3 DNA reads TGTGCCAGCAGCTTGAGAGGCCGAACCTACGAGCAGTACTTC. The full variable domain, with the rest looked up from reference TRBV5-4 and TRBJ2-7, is ETGVTQSPTHLIKTRGQQVTLRCSSQSGHNTVSWYQQALGQGPQFIFQYYREEENGRGNFPPRFSGLQFPNYSSELNVNALELDDSALYLCASSLRGRTYEQYFGPGTRLTVT.

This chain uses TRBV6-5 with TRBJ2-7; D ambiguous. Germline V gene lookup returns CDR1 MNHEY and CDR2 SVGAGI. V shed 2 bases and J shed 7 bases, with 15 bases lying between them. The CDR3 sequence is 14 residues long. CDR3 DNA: TGTGCCAGCAGTTACGGTGCAAATGGGCAGGAGCAGTACTTC. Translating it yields CASSYGANGQEQYF.

The CDR3 protein is CASSLLSLQGVAKETQYF. CDR3 nucleotides: TGTGCCAGCAGCCTCTTGAGCCTACAGGGAGTGGCCAAAGAGACCCAGTACTTC. The rearrangement joins TRBV7-9 to TRBJ2-5; a possible D gene is TRBD1 (6 bases). The CDR3 has 18 amino acids. Germline V gene data show CDR1 as SEHNR and CDR2 as FQNEAQ (reference sequence). V was shortened by 5 bases and J by 3 bases, with 25 bases between the two germline ends.

In nucleotides, the CDR3 is TGTGCCAGCAGCTTGTATAACCGACTAAACACCGGGGAGCTGTTTTTT. It specifies CASSLYNRLNTGELFF. The chain employs TRBV5-4 and TRBJ2-2; TRBD2 is a possible D gene (5 bases). Germline loops: CDR1 SGHNT, CDR2 YYREEE (reference sequence). The CDR3 spans 16 residues. The V end lost 1 base, the J end lost 2 bases, and 12 bases lay between the germline ends.

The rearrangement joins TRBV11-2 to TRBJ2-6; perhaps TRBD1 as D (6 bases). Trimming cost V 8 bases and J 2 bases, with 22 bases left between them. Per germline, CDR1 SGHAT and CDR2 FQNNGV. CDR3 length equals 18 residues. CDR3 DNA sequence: TGTGCCAGCCGAGACTTAGAAGGGGGTAGGGCTGGGGCCAACGTCCTGACTTTC. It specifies CASRDLEGGRAGANVLTF.

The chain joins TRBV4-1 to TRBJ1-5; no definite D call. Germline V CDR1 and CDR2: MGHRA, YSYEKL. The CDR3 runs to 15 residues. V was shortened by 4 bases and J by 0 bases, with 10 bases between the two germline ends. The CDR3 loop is CASSLSEYSNQPQHF. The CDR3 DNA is TGCGCCAGCAGCCTCTCAGAGTATAGCAATCAGCCCCAGCATTTT.